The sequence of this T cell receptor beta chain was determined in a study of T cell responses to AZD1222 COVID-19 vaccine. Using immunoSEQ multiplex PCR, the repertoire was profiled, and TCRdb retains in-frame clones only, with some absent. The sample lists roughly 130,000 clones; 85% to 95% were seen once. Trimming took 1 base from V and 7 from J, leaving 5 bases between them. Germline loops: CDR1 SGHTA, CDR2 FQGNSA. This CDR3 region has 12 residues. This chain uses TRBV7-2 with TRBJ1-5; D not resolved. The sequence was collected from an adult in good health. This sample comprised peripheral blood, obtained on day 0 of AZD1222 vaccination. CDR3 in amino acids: CASSLGFQPQHF. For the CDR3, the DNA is TGTGCCAGCAGCTTAGGTTTCCAGCCCCAGCATTTT.